These T cell receptor beta chains were read from a single sample in a study of cytomegalovirus exposure and HLA in healthy donors. The assay was immunoSEQ multiplex PCR, and TCRdb's table has in-frame clones only and misses some. Seen here are more than 100,000 clones, 85% to 90% observed once, and the top ten hold about 6%. The material sequenced was PBMCs. The receptors stem from a young woman in good health and CMV-seropositive. Both conserved end residues are part of each CDR3. D genes are given only for firm matches. A clone size is listed for some rows: how often the clone was seen (once, few, many), or a class if it is expanded.

CDR3 DNA	CDR3 protein	clone size	D gene	V gene	J gene
TGTGCCAGCAGCTTAGCCGGGAGGGCCCTCAATGAGCAGTTCTTC	CASSLAGRALNEQFF	.	TRBD2	TRBV7-8	TRBJ2-1
TGTGCCAGCAGCTCTATATCAGGGCGGGGAAGGGGCAGCACTGAAGCTTTCTTT	CASSSISGRGRGSTEAFF	.	.	TRBV7-9	TRBJ1-1
TGTGCCAGCAGCTTAAGACCCGGGACTATGGTTACAGATACGCAGTATTTT	CASSLRPGTMVTDTQYF	.	TRBD2	TRBV11-3	TRBJ2-3
TGCAGCGTTGATCAGGCGTACACAGATACGCAGTATTTT	CSVDQAYTDTQYF	.	.	TRBV29-1	TRBJ2-3
TGTGCCAGTAGCCGGGTCAAGAACACTGAAGCTTTCTTT	CASSRVKNTEAFF	.	.	TRBV19	TRBJ1-1
TGTGCCAGCAGCCAGGGGGCCTATTCACCCCTCCACTTT	CASSQGAYSPLHF	few	.	TRBV14	TRBJ1-6
TGTGCCAGCAGCTACACGGACACGAGAGGTTACGACGAGCAGTACTTC	CASSYTDTRGYDEQYF	few	.	TRBV7-9	TRBJ2-7
TGTGCCAGCAGCTTAGAGGGGGGGAAAGTCTATGGCTACACCTTC	CASSLEGGKVYGYTF	.	.	TRBV11-2	TRBJ1-2
TGTGCCAGCAGCTTAGCGACAGCCAGCACAGATACGCAGTATTTT	CASSLATASTDTQYF	.	.	TRBV7-2	TRBJ2-3
TGCGCCAGCAGCCATCCTCCGGGACAGGGGACTATGAACACTGAAGCTTTCTTT	CASSHPPGQGTMNTEAFF	once	TRBD1	TRBV4-3	TRBJ1-1
TGTGCCAGCAGTTTCCAGAGGGAGGAGCGGGGCTATGGCTACACCTTC	CASSFQREERGYGYTF	.	.	TRBV6-5	TRBJ1-2
TGTGCCAGCAGCTCCCCTACGCGAGATACGCAGTATTTT	CASSSPTRDTQYF	once	.	TRBV11-2	TRBJ2-3
TGTGCCAGTACTCGGGACAGGGGTTTCAATCAGCCCCAGCATTTT	CASTRDRGFNQPQHF	.	TRBD1	TRBV19	TRBJ1-5
TGTGCCAGCAGCTTGGCTTCTAGCGGGAGTACAGATACGCAGTATTTT	CASSLASSGSTDTQYF	.	TRBD2	TRBV5-4	TRBJ2-3
TGTGCCAGCAGCTTGAGGCAGGGCGAAGACGAGCAGTACTTC	CASSLRQGEDEQYF	.	.	TRBV5-4	TRBJ2-7
TGTGCCAGCAGCGCCACGGGACTAGCGGGAGGCGGCACAGATACGCAGTATTTT	CASSATGLAGGGTDTQYF	.	TRBD2	TRBV9	TRBJ2-3
TGTGCCAGCAGCAAATCGGGGGGAGCTTTCTTT	CASSKSGGAFF	few	.	TRBV21-1	TRBJ1-1
TGTGCCAGCACCACGGGACAGGGGGCGACTGGCTACACCTTC	CASTTGQGATGYTF	.	TRBD1	TRBV6-1	TRBJ1-2
TGCGCCAGCAGCCAAGATTGGGGGACAGGGGGCATTCAGCCCCAGCATTTT	CASSQDWGTGGIQPQHF	.	TRBD1	TRBV4-3	TRBJ1-5
TGCGCCAGCATGGACAGGGGCACTAATGAAAAACTGTTTTTT	CASMDRGTNEKLFF	.	TRBD1	TRBV4-1	TRBJ1-4
TGTGCCAGCAGGTCAGGGGGAAGAAGTAGTCGGACTGAAGCTTTCTTT	CASRSGGRSSRTEAFF	.	TRBD1	TRBV2	TRBJ1-1
TGTGCCAGCAGCTGGGACATTCGTAGTGAAGCTTTCTTT	CASSWDIRSEAFF	.	.	TRBV7-9	TRBJ1-1
TGCGCCAGCAGCTACAGGGTATTGGAGACCCAGTACTTC	CASSYRVLETQYF	.	.	TRBV4-1	TRBJ2-5
TGTGCCAGCTCACCACCCTCAGGGGGACAGGGCTACACCTTC	CASSPPSGGQGYTF	.	TRBD1	TRBV18	TRBJ1-2
TGCGCCAGCAGCCCGTGGTCAACTCGGTTACAGAAGAACTACGAGCAGTACTTC	CASSPWSTRLQKNYEQYF	once	.	TRBV5-1	TRBJ2-7
TGCGCCAGCAGCTTGACGACAGGGGTCAGCTCCTACGAGCAGTACTTC	CASSLTTGVSSYEQYF	.	TRBD1	TRBV5-1	TRBJ2-7
TGTGCCAGCAGCTTAGGATCGGGGGGAGGCTACGAGCAGTACTTC	CASSLGSGGGYEQYF	.	TRBD2	TRBV7-2	TRBJ2-7
TGTGCCAGCAGTGAAACCCGACAGTACCTTAATGAAAAACTGTTTTTT	CASSETRQYLNEKLFF	.	.	TRBV6-1	TRBJ1-4
TGTGCCAGCAGCTTAAACGCGGCCGGCGAGCAGTACTTC	CASSLNAAGEQYF	once	.	TRBV7-9	TRBJ2-7
TGTGCCAGCAGCTCGGGACAGCCGAACACTGAAGCTTTCTTT	CASSSGQPNTEAFF	.	TRBD1	TRBV7-9	TRBJ1-1
TGTGCCAGCTCACCACCAGGGGGGGGGACTGAAGCTTTCTTT	CASSPPGGGTEAFF	.	.	TRBV18	TRBJ1-1
TGTGCCAGCGTCGCAGGGGCTATGAACACTGAAGCTTTCTTT	CASVAGAMNTEAFF	.	.	TRBV6-5	TRBJ1-1
TGCGCCAGCAGCCAAGGGGGCACAACCGGGACAGGTCGTCCCTACGAGCAGTACTTC	CASSQGGTTGTGRPYEQYF	.	TRBD1	TRBV4-1	TRBJ2-7
TGCGCCAGCAGCCAGGGGACACAAAACACTGAAGCTTTCTTT	CASSQGTQNTEAFF	.	.	TRBV5-1	TRBJ1-1
TGCGCCAGCAGCCACCAAAATGTCAGGAAGCCGAAAGAGACCCAGTACTTC	CASSHQNVRKPKETQYF	.	.	TRBV4-3	TRBJ2-5
TGTGCCTCCGGGGGTTACACTGAAGCTTTCTTT	CASGGYTEAFF	.	.	TRBV30	TRBJ1-1
TGTGCCAGCAGCGATCACAGGGCGTCCTACGAGCAGTACTTC	CASSDHRASYEQYF	.	.	TRBV7-2	TRBJ2-7
TGTGCCAGCAGCTTGGAGGGGTCAAGGAACACTGAAGCTTTCTTT	CASSLEGSRNTEAFF	.	.	TRBV5-5	TRBJ1-1
TGCGCCAGCAGCCAGGGACAGGGGACGCAGTATTTT	CASSQGQGTQYF	.	TRBD1	TRBV4-3	TRBJ2-3
TGTGCCAGTAACGCAGATTATAGCAATCAGCCCCAGCATTTT	CASNADYSNQPQHF	.	.	TRBV19	TRBJ1-5
TGTGCCAGTAGTATAGGGGAGCCACTCGGCTACACCTTC	CASSIGEPLGYTF	.	.	TRBV19	TRBJ1-2
TGCAGTGCTAGCCTACAGGGGACCCAGTACTTC	CSASLQGTQYF	.	.	TRBV20-1	TRBJ2-5
TGTGCCAGCAGTTGGGGACAGAACTATGGCTACACCTTC	CASSWGQNYGYTF	.	TRBD1	TRBV6-5	TRBJ1-2
TGTGCCAGTAGTACCACAGGGGGGGGTTACTACGAGCAGTACTTC	CASSTTGGGYYEQYF	.	.	TRBV19	TRBJ2-7
TGTGCCAGCAGCTTAGTCGGTACGGAGAGCTACAATGAGCAGTTCTTC	CASSLVGTESYNEQFF	.	.	TRBV7-9	TRBJ2-1